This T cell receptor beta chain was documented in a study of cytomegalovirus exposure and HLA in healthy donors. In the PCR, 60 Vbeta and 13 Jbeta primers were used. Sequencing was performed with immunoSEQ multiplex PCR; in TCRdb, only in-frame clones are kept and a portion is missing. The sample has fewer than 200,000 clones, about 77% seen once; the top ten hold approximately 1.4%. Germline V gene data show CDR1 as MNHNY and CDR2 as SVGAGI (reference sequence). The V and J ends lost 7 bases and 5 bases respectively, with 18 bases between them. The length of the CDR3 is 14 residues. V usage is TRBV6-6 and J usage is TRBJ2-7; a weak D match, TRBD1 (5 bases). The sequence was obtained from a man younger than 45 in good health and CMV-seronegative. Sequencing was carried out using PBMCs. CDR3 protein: CASTRQGSSNEQYF. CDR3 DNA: TGTGCCAGCACCCGGCAGGGATCTTCCAACGAGCAGTACTTC.